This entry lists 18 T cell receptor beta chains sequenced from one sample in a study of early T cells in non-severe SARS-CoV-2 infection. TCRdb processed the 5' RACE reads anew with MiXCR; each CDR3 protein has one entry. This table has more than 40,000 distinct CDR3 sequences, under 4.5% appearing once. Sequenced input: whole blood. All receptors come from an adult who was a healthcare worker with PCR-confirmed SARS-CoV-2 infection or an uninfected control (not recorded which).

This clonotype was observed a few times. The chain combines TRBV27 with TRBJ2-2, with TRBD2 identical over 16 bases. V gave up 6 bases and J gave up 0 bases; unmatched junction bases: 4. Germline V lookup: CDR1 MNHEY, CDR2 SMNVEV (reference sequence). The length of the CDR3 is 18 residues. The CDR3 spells CASSEGTSGRANTGELFF. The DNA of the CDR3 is TGTGCCAGCAGCGAAGGGACTAGCGGGAGGGCGAACACCGGGGAGCTGTTTTTT.

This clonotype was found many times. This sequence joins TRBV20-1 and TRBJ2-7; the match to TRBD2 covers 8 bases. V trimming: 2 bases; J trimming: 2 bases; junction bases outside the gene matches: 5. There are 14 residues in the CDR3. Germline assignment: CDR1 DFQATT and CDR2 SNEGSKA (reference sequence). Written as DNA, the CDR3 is TGCAGTGCTAGACATACTAGCGGCACCTACGAGCAGTACTTC. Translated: CSARHTSGTYEQYF.

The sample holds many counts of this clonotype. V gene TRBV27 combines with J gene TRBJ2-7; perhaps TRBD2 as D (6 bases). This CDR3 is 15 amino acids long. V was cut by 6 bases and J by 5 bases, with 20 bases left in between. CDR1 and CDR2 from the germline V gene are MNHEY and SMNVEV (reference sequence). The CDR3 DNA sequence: TGTGCCAGCAGGTGGCCGGGACTTTTCTCGGACGAGCAGTACTTC. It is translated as CASRWPGLFSDEQYF.

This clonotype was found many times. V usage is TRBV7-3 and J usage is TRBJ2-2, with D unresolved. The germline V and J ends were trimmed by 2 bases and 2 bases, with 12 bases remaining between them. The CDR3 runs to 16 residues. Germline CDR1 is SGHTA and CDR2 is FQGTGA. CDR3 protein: CASSLVRLENTGELFF. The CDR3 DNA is TGTGCCAGCAGCTTAGTTAGGCTGGAAAACACCGGGGAGCTGTTTTTT.

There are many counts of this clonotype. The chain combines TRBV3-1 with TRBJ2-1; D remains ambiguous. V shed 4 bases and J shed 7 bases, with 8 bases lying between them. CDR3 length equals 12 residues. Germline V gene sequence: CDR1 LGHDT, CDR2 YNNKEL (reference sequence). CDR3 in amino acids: CASSLLHNEQFF. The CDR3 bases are TGTGCCAGCAGCCTCCTTCATAATGAGCAGTTCTTC.

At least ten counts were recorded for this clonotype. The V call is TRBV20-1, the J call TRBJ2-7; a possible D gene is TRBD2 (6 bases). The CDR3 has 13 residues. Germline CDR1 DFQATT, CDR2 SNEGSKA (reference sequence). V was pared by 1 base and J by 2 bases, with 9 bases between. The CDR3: CSARGLETYEQYF. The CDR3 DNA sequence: TGCAGTGCTAGAGGACTAGAAACCTACGAGCAGTACTTC.

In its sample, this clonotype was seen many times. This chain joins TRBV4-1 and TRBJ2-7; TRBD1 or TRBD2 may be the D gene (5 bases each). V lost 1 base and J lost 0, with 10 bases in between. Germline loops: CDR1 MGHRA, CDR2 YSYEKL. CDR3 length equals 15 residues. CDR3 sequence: CASSQGGAGSYEQYF. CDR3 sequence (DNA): TGCGCCAGCAGCCAAGGAGGGGCTGGCTCCTACGAGCAGTACTTC.

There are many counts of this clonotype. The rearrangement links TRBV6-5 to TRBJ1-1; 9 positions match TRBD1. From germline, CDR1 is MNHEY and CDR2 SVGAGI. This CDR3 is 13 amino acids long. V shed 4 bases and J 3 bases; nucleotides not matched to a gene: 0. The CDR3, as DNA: TGTGCCAGCAGTTGGGACAGGGACACTGAAGCTTTCTTT. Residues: CASSWDRDTEAFF.

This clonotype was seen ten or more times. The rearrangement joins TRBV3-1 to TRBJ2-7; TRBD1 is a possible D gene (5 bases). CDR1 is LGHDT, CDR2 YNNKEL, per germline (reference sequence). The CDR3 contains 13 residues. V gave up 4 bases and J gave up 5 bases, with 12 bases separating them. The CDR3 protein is CASSPPGRNEQYF. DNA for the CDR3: TGTGCCAGCAGCCCCCCAGGGCGCAACGAGCAGTACTTC.

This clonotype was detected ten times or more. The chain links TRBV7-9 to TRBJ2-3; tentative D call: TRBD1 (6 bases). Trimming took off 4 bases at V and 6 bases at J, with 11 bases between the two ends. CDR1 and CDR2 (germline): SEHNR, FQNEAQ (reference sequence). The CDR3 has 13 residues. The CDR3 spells CASSWGRGDTQYF. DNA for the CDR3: TGTGCCAGCAGCTGGGGGCGCGGTGATACGCAGTATTTT.

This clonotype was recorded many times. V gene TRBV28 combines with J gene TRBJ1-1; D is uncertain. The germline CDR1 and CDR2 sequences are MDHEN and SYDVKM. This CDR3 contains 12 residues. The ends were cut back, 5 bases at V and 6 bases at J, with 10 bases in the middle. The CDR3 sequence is CASSQREAEAFF. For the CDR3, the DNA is TGTGCCAGCAGTCAACGGGAGGCTGAAGCTTTCTTT.

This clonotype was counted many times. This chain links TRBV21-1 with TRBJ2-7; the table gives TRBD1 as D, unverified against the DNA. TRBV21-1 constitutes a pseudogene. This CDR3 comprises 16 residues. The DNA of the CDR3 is TGTGCCAGCAGCAACAGGGGGCTGCCGCCACCCTACGAGCAGTACTTC. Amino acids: CASSNRGLPPPYEQYF.

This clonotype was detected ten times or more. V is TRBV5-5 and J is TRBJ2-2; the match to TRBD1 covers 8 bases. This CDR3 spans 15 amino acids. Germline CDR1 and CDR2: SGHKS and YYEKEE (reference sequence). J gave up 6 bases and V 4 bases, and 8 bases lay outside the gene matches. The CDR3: CASSGAQQGAGELFF. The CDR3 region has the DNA TGTGCCAGCAGCGGGGCCCAACAGGGGGCCGGGGAGCTGTTTTTT.

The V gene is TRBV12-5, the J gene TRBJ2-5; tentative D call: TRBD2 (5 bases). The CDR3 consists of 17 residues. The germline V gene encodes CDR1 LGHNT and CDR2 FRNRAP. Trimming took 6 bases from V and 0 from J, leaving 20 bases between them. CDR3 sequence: CASGYTFAEAYQETQYF. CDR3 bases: TGTGCTAGTGGGTATACCTTCGCGGAGGCGTACCAAGAGACCCAGTACTTC.

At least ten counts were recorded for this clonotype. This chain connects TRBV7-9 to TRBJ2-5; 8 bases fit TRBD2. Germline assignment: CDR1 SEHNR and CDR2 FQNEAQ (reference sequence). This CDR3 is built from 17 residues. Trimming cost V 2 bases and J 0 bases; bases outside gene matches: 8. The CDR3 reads CASSLLHSGEYQETQYF. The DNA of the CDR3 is TGTGCCAGCAGCTTACTCCATAGCGGGGAGTACCAAGAGACCCAGTACTTC.

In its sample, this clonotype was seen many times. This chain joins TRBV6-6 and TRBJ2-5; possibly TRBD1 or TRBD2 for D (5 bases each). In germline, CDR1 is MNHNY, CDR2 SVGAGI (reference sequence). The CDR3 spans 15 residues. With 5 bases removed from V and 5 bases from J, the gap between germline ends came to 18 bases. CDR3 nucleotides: TGTGCCAGCAGTGACACCTGGGGGTCTTGGGAGACCCAGTACTTC. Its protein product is CASSDTWGSWETQYF.

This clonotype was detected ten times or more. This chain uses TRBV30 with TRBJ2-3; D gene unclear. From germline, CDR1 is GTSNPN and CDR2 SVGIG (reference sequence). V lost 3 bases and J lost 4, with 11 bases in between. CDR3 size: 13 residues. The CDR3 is CAWRMGFADTQYF. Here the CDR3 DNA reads TGTGCCTGGAGGATGGGGTTCGCAGATACGCAGTATTTT.

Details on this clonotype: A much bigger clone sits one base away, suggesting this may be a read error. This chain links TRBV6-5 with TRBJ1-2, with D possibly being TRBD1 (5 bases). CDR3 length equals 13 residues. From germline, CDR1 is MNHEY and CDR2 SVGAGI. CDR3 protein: CASSYEGNYGYIF. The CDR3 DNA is TGTGCCAGCAGTTACGAGGGGAACTATGGCTACATCTTC.